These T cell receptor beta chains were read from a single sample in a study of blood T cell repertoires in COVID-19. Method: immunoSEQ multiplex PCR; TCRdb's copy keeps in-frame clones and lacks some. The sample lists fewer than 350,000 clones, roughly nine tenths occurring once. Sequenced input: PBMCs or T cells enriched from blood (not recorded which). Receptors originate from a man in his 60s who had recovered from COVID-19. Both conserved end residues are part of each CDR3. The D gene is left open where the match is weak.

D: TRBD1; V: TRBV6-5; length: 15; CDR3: CASSSGYRGYYGYTF
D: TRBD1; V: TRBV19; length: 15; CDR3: CASTPGDRAGEKLFF
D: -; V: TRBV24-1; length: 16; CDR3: CATSEKGRSVGETQYF
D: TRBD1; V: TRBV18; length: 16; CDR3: CASSPATGVNTGELFF
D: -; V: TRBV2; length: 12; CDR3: CATRRVNSPLHF
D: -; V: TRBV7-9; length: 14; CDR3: CASSLLGVTDTQYF
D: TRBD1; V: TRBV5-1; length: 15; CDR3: CASSATTGTSTEAFF
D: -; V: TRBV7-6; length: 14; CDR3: CASSLGGPQETQYF
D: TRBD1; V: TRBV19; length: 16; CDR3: CASSVTGIGSGNTIYF
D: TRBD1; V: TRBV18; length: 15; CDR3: CASSYSGTVADTQYF
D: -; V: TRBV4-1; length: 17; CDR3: CASSQDMRQGRYNEQFF
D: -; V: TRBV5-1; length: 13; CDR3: CASSFQGREKLFF
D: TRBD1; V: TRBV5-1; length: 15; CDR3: CASSLARGRDTEAFF
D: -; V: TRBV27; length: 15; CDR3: CASSFVVAGPYEQYF
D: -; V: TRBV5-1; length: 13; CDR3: CASSLEVPAEAFF
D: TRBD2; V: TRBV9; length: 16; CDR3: CASSGAGLSSYNEQFF
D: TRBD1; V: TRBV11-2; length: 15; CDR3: CASSLDGTVRTEAFF
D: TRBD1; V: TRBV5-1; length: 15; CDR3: CASSLMGQTTDTQYF
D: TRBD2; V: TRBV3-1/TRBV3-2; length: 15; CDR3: CASSLLAAIRNEQFF
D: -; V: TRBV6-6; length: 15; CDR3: CASSLPGSNNSPLHF
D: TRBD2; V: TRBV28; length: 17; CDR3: CASKPGLAGVVTDTQYF
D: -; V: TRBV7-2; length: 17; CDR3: CASSARLGGARTDTQYF
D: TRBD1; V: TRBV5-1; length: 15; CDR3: CASSLVGGEYNEQFF
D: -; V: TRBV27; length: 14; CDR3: CASSLIGSGSEQYF
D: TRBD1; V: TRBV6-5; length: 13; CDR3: CASGTVSGNTIYF
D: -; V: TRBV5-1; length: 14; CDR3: CASSLQGKSGELFF
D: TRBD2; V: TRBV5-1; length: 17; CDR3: CASSLGLAGGPTGELFF
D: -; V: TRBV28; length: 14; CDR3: CASSLGGRNQPQHF
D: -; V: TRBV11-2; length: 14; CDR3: CASSLAGVYYEQYF
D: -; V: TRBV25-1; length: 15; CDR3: CASSDYRETSDTQYF
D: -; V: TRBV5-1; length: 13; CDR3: CASSLVPGQGTTF
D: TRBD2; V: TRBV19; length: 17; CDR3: CASSMTHIAGGGNEQFF
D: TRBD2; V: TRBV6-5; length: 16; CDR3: CASSYTSGSHWDIQYF
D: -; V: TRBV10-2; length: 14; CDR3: CASKDSGTTYEQYF
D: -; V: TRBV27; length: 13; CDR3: CASSPTGLYGYTF
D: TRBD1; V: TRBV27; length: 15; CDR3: CASSLSRQGNTEAFF
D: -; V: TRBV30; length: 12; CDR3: CAWSVRSNEQFF
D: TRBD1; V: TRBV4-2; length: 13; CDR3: CASREQGNYGYTF
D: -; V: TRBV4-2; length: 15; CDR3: CASSPNAFSAYEQYF
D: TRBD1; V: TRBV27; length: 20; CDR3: CASLPLGQGILRRSNYGYTF
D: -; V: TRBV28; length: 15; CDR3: CASSLGARAKNIQYF
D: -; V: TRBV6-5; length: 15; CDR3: CASSYSRTVNYGYTF
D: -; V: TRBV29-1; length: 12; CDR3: CSVGGDPYEQYF
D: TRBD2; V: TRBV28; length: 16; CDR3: CATLRLAGGNYNEQFF
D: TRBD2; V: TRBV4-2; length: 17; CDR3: CASSPKIGAGAPDTQYF
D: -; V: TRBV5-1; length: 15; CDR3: CASSADLGNPNTIYF
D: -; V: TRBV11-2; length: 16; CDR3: CASSRGREATNEKLFF
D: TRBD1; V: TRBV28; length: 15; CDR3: CASSLGGTGGYEQYF
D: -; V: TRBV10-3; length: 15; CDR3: CAISAGATETDTQYF
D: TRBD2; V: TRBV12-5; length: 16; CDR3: CASGQGLAGSTDTQYF
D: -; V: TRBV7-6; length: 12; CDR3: CASSFSQDTQYF
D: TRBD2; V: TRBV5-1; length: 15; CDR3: CASSGLAGEDETQYF
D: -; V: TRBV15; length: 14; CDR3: CATSRGQLSQPQHF